The present T cell receptor (beta chain) was sequenced within a study of blood T cell repertoires in COVID-19. Study-level background: The United States, Italy and Spain supplied acute and convalescent COVID-19 samples. The analysed material was cDNA or gDNA that came from T cells, B-cell-depleted T cells, or PBMCs.

As originally analysed: Amplified reference gene primers provided the basis for estimating nucleated cell counts. This table comes from immunoSEQ multiplex PCR, and its TCRdb copy is limited to in-frame clones, with some not included. V, J and clone size derive from that table, while D and trimming were established from the DNA sequence. The sample records around 270,000 clones, about 89% being singletons. With 2 bases clipped from V and 4 bases from J, the junction kept 11 bases outside the gene matches. The CDR3 runs 17 residues. CDR1 is SNHLY, CDR2 FYNNEI, per germline. This clone was counted a few times.

The chain is built from TRBV2 and TRBJ2-1, with 7 positions matching TRBD2. The TCR was taken from a man aged 40-55 years who had recovered from COVID-19. Sequences were obtained from peripheral blood. The CDR3 bases are TGTGCCAGCAGTGAACTGCTTGGGAGCGGGGCTTACAATGAGCAGTTCTTC. It is translated as CASSELLGSGAYNEQFF.